This T cell receptor (beta chain) was identified during a study of blood T cell repertoires in COVID-19. Study in general: T cells, B-cell-depleted T cells, or PBMCs supplied cDNA or gDNA.

Individuals aged 18 to 89 years were recruited from approximately 24 US areas. Germline-derived CDR1 and CDR2 are MGHRA and YSYEKL. The CDR3 contains 17 residues. Trimming took 0 bases from V and 7 from J, leaving 21 bases between them. As originally analysed: Using reference gene primer amplification, nucleated cell counts were estimated. Libraries were prepared by immunoSEQ multiplex PCR; TCRdb keeps only in-frame clonotypes and omits some of them. V, J and clone size derive from that table, while D and trimming were established from the DNA sequence. This table has 300,000 to 350,000 clones, approximately 84% appearing once.

Sequencing input: PBMCs or T cells enriched from blood (not recorded which). The chain couples TRBV4-1 to TRBJ2-5; D might be TRBD2 (6 bases). This clonotype was obtained from a woman in her twenties or thirties who had recovered from COVID-19. CDR3 coding DNA: TGCGCCAGCAGCCAAGATCATGTAGCGGAGCCCGCAGGGACCCAGTACTTC. Protein sequence: CASSQDHVAEPAGTQYF.